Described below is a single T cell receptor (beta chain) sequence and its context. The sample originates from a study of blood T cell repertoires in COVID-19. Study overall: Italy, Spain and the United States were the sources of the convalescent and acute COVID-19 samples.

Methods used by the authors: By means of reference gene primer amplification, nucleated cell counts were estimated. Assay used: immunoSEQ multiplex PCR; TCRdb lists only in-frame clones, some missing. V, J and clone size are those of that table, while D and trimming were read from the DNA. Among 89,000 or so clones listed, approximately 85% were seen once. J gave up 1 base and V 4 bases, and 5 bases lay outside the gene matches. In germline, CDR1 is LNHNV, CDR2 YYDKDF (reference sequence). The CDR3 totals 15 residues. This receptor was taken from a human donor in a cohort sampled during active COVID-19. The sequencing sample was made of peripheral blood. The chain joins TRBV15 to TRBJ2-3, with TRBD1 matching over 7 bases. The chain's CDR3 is CATSNRGSGTDTQYF. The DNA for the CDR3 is TGTGCCACCAGCAACAGGGGTTCGGGCACAGATACGCAGTATTTT.